This T cell receptor beta chain was recovered during a study of shared clonotypes between healthy human individuals. V dropped 5 bases and J dropped 8 bases, with 12 bases sitting between them. Germline loops: CDR1 SEHNR, CDR2 FQNEAQ (reference sequence). The CDR3 length is 13 residues. Some clones are missing from TCRdb's copy, which holds only in-frame ones; the method was immunoSEQ multiplex PCR. The sample yields about 470,000 clones, roughly 83% seen once. The material sequenced was PBMCs. This chain links TRBV7-9 with TRBJ1-4; D perhaps matches TRBD1 (6 bases). This clonotype was obtained from a woman aged 35 to 49 in good health. Some clones in this sample may be carry-over from other donors' samples. CDR3 coding DNA: TGTGCCAGCAGCACGGGACAACCGGAAAAACTGTTTTTT. Translating it yields CASSTGQPEKLFF.